This T cell receptor beta chain appears in the sequencing data of a study of blood T cell repertoires in COVID-19. The V gene's germline CDR1 is LGHNA and CDR2 YSLEER. V was pared by 0 bases and J by 5 bases, with 7 bases between. The CDR3 is 13 amino acids. Individuals aged 18 to 89 years were recruited from fewer than 30 US areas. Membership in each cohort depended on participant-reported clinical history. Cohort 3 recovery required two negative PCRs, clearance, or symptom resolution. Libraries were prepared by immunoSEQ multiplex PCR; TCRdb keeps only in-frame clonotypes and omits some of them. The sample carries 300,000 to 350,000 clones, about 88% recorded once.

Sequenced input: PBMCs or T cells enriched from blood (not recorded which). The receptor's source is a woman aged 25 to 45 who had recovered from COVID-19. The chain links TRBV4-3 to TRBJ1-2; D is undetermined. CDR3 coding DNA: TGCGCCAGCAGCCAAGAAACGGGGTATGGCTACACCTTC. Amino acids: CASSQETGYGYTF.